These 22 T cell receptor beta chains were sequenced from one sample in a study of blood T cell repertoires in COVID-19 (TCRdb year 2020). The library relied on the immunoSEQ multiplex PCR assay. TCRdb re-hosts the immuneACCESS table, in-frame sequences only. Its copies lack some clones; in the studies checked, an unresolved V gene accounts for under half of them, and the cause for the rest is not known. This sample has about 130,000 clones in its table, and approximately 83% of those were observed once. The top ten hold 3% to 3.5% of the sample. The specimen was peripheral blood. The origin of the receptors is a woman aged 80 or over with acute or convalescent COVID-19.

This clone was picked up a small number of times. The chain carries TRBV10-3 and TRBJ2-7; D perhaps matches TRBD1 (5 bases). The length of the CDR3 is 11 residues. Trimming took 9 bases from V and 2 from J, leaving 8 bases between them. Germline CDR1 is ENHRY and CDR2 is SYGVKD. DNA of the CDR3: TGTGCCATTCGACAGACCTACGAGCAGTACTTC. Its translation: CAIRQTYEQYF.

The V gene is TRBV12-2, the J gene TRBJ2-7; the listed D gene, TRBD2, was not tested against the DNA. TRBV12-2 is a pseudogene segment. There are 16 residues in the CDR3. In DNA, the CDR3 is TGTGCAAGTCGCTTAGCCTTACCGGGGTTTATCTACGAGCAGTACTTC. It yields the protein CASRLALPGFIYEQYF.

This clone showed up just once. The CDR3 sequence is CAISESIWSESGRYNEQFF. CDR3 DNA: TGTGCCATCAGTGAGTCCATCTGGTCGGAATCAGGGCGATACAATGAGCAGTTCTTC. This chain links TRBV10-3 with TRBJ2-1, with D maybe TRBD1 (5 bases). This CDR3 is built from 19 residues. Trimming cost V 0 bases and J 4 bases, with 22 bases left between them. CDR1 and CDR2 from the germline V gene are ENHRY and SYGVKD.

This clone has a single count. The chain joins TRBV4-1 to TRBJ2-1; no clear D gene. V was clipped by 0 bases and J by 10 bases, with 13 bases between them. The germline CDR1 and CDR2 sequences are MGHRA and YSYEKL. This CDR3 is 14 amino acids long. CDR3 sequence reads: CASSQDLVSWEQFF. The CDR3 coding sequence is TGCGCCAGCAGCCAAGATCTAGTGAGCTGGGAGCAGTTCTTC.

This clone has only one observation. The genes are TRBV6-4 and TRBJ1-5; 7 bases line up with TRBD1. The CDR3 is made up of 14 amino acids. Germline V lookup: CDR1 MRHNA, CDR2 SNTAGT. V was clipped by 7 bases and J by 6 bases; unmatched bases: 9. CDR3: CASTPQGVGQPQHF. CDR3 DNA sequence: TGTGCCAGCACTCCCCAGGGGGTTGGTCAGCCCCAGCATTTT.

The chain carries TRBV12-3 or TRBV12-4 and TRBJ1-3; D gene uncertain. V shed 3 bases and J shed 2 bases, with 5 bases lying between them. This CDR3 contains 13 residues. DNA for the CDR3: TGTGCCAGCAGTTTCATTCCTGGAAACACCATATATTTT. Encoded protein: CASSFIPGNTIYF.

The chain has TRBV18 and TRBJ1-5; 7 bases are shared with TRBD1. CDR1 KGHSH and CDR2 LQKENI come from the germline V gene. Trimming took 6 bases from V and 5 from J; bases not matched to a gene: 10. The CDR3 runs to 15 residues. The CDR3 sequence: CASSDLGTEDQPQHF. The CDR3 DNA reads as TGTGCCAGCTCTGATTTAGGGACAGAGGATCAGCCCCAGCATTTT.

This chain's CDR3 is CASSQLLAPGFDNEQFF. The CDR3 coding sequence is TGTGCCAGCAGCCAACTACTAGCGCCGGGTTTCGACAATGAGCAGTTCTTC. V gene TRBV3-1 (or the pseudogene TRBV3-2) combines with J gene TRBJ2-1; TRBD2 agrees at 7 bases. V gave up 2 bases and J gave up 5 bases; unmatched junction bases: 12. Germline CDR1 reads LGHDT; CDR2 reads YNNKEL (reference sequence). This CDR3 has 17 amino acids.

The J gene is TRBJ2-3, the V gene TRBV9, with D perhaps TRBD2 (5 bases). This CDR3 is 17 amino acids long. Trimming pared 3 bases from V and 1 base from J, leaving 18 bases between. Germline CDR1 SGDLS, CDR2 YYNGEE. CDR3 in amino acids: CASSEAPGGAGTDTQYF. CDR3 bases: TGTGCCAGCAGCGAGGCCCCAGGTGGAGCGGGCACAGATACGCAGTATTTT. Full variable domain (outside the CDR3, taken from reference TRBV9 and TRBJ2-3): DSGVTQTPKHLITATGQRVTLRCSPRSGDLSVYWYQQSLDQGLQFLIQYYNGEERAKGNILERFSAQQFPDLHSELNLSSLELGDSALYFCASSEAPGGAGTDTQYFGPGTRLTVL.

The chain combines TRBV6-2 or TRBV6-3 with TRBJ2-1; the D gene is possibly TRBD1 (6 bases). Germline CDR1 MNHEY, CDR2 SVGEGT. Trimming removed 5 bases at V and 1 base at J, with 12 bases between. CDR3 length equals 15 residues. The CDR3 coding sequence is TGTGCCAGCAGTCCCCAGACAGGTTCCTACAATGAGCAGTTCTTC. Translated, it gives CASSPQTGSYNEQFF.

V usage is TRBV7-2 and J usage is TRBJ2-7; 7 positions agree with TRBD2. From germline, CDR1 is SGHTA and CDR2 FQGNSA. Trimming cost V 6 bases and J 0 bases; bases outside gene matches: 8. CDR3 length: 15 residues. The CDR3 DNA reads TGTGCCAGCAGTTCTAGCGGTCTCAGCTCCTACGAGCAGTACTTC. Translating it yields CASSSSGLSSYEQYF.

The chain couples TRBV27 to TRBJ2-7, with 10 positions matching TRBD1. Germline CDR1 is MNHEY and CDR2 is SMNVEV (reference sequence). The CDR3 covers 15 residues. V shed 3 bases, J shed 3 bases, and the junction held 5 bases outside the gene matches. The CDR3 coding sequence is TGTGCCAGCAGTTTGGGGACAGGGGTTCGCTACGAGCAGTACTTC. This translates into CASSLGTGVRYEQYF.

The V gene is TRBV7-2, the J gene TRBJ2-2; D may be TRBD2 (5 bases). CDR1 and CDR2 (germline): SGHTA, FQGNSA. The V end lost 6 bases, the J end lost 1 base, and 12 bases lay between the germline ends. CDR3 length equals 15 residues. CDR3 in amino acids: CASRSGLLNTGELFF. Written as DNA, the CDR3 is TGTGCCAGCAGATCCGGACTGCTGAACACCGGGGAGCTGTTTTTT.

This CDR3 reads CASSFGTGSSPLHF. The CDR3 DNA reads TGTGCCAGCAGCTTCGGGACAGGGAGTTCACCCCTCCACTTT. This chain links TRBV7-2 with TRBJ1-6; 9 bases fit TRBD1. The CDR3 is 14 amino acids. Germline CDR1 reads SGHTA; CDR2 reads FQGNSA. The J segment lost 9 bases and the V segment lost 3 bases, leaving 3 bases of the junction unmatched.

This clone was counted a single time. The V call is TRBV29-1, the J call TRBJ1-1; maybe TRBD1 (6 bases). CDR3 length: 17 amino acids. Germline CDR1 and CDR2: SQVTM and ANQGSEA. V lost 7 bases and J 1 base, leaving 25 bases between the germline ends. The CDR3 nucleotides read TGCAGCGCCCTAAACGGGACATTTAGAAGAGAGAACACTGAAGCTTTCTTT. This sequence encodes CSALNGTFRRENTEAFF.

The CDR3 DNA sequence: TGTGCCAGCAGCCCTGGGGACAGGGGGCGAGGCTACACCTTC. Translated: CASSPGDRGRGYTF. This sequence joins TRBV7-3 and TRBJ1-2, with 12 bases identical to TRBD1. Trimming cost V 5 bases and J 8 bases; bases outside gene matches: 6. The CDR3 runs 14 residues. From germline, CDR1 is SGHTA and CDR2 FQGTGA.

CDR3 residues: CAWAWSPYPEAFF. The CDR3 nucleotides read TGTGCCTGGGCCTGGAGCCCCTATCCTGAAGCTTTCTTT. V gene TRBV30 combines with J gene TRBJ1-1; D remains unclear. This CDR3 is built from 13 residues. V lost 5 bases, J lost 6 bases, and 16 bases lay in between. Germline V gene data show CDR1 as GTSNPN and CDR2 as SVGIG (reference sequence). Full variable domain (remainder filled in from reference TRBV30 and TRBJ1-1): SQTIHQWPATLVQPVGSPLSLECTVEGTSNPNLYWYRQAAGRGLQLLFYSVGIGQISSEVPQNLSASRPQDRQFILSSKKLLLSDSGFYLCAWAWSPYPEAFFGQGTRLTVV.

The rearrangement uses TRBV2 and TRBJ1-3; D remains ambiguous. There are 14 residues in the CDR3. Germline V gene data show CDR1 as SNHLY and CDR2 as FYNNEI. V lost 6 bases and J 0 bases, leaving 9 bases between the germline ends. CDR3: CASRVGSSGNTIYF. The CDR3, as DNA: TGTGCCAGCAGGGTGGGCAGCTCTGGAAACACCATATATTTT.

The V gene is TRBV7-3, the J gene TRBJ1-2; 8 bases line up with TRBD1. There are 15 residues in the CDR3. J lost 5 bases, V lost 6 bases, and 11 bases had no gene match. Germline loops: CDR1 SGHTA, CDR2 FQGTGA. The CDR3 protein is CASSPTGTGGYGYTF. The CDR3 nucleotides are TGTGCCAGCAGTCCGACCGGGACAGGAGGGTATGGCTACACCTTC.

The chain combines TRBV2 with TRBJ1-5; D possibly corresponds to TRBD1 (5 bases). Trimming cost V 6 bases and J 6 bases, with 15 bases left between them. The V gene's germline CDR1 is SNHLY and CDR2 FYNNEI. The length of the CDR3 is 14 residues. For the CDR3, the DNA is TGTGCCAGCAGGGGACTTTCGGAAGGTCAGCCCCAGCATTTT. Amino acid sequence: CASRGLSEGQPQHF.

V is TRBV7-9 and J is TRBJ2-3, with TRBD1 matching 8 bases. V shed 5 bases and J 4 bases; nucleotides not matched to a gene: 11. CDR3 length: 16 residues. Germline V gives CDR1 SEHNR, CDR2 FQNEAQ (reference sequence). The CDR3 reads CASSARAAGGPDTQYF. The CDR3 DNA follows: TGTGCCAGCAGCGCCCGGGCGGCAGGGGGCCCAGATACGCAGTATTTT.

The CDR3 loop is CASSLGAGAPETQYF. CDR3 sequence (DNA): TGTGCCAGCAGCCTAGGGGCGGGAGCCCCAGAGACCCAGTACTTC. The rearrangement uses TRBV11-2 and TRBJ2-5; 7 bases are shared with TRBD2. V lost 5 bases and J lost 4; bases outside the gene matches: 10. The CDR3 consists of 15 residues. The V gene's germline CDR1 is SGHAT and CDR2 FQNNGV.